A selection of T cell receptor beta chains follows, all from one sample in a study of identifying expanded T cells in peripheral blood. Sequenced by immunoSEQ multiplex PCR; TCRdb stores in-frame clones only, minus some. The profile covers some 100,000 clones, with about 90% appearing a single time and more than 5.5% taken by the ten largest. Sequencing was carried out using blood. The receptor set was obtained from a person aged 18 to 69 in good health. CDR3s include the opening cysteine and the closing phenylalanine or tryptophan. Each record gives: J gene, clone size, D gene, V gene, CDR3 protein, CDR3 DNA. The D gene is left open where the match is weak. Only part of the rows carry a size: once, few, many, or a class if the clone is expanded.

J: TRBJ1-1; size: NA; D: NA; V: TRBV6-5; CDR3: CASSSVAGTQRGAFF; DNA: TGTGCCAGCAGTTCTGTAGCAGGGACCCAGCGGGGTGCTTTCTTT
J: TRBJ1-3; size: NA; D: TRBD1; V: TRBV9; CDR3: CASSAGGSLGNTIYF; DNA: TGTGCCAGCAGCGCAGGGGGTTCTCTCGGAAACACCATATATTTT
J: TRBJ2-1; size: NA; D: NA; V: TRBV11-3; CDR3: CASSSRGLNEQFF; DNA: TGTGCCAGCAGCTCCCGGGGGCTCAATGAGCAGTTCTTC
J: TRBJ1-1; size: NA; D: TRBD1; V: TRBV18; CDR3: CASSPQGGPLMNTEAFF; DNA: TGTGCCAGCTCTCCGCAGGGGGGTCCCTTGATGAACACTGAAGCTTTCTTT
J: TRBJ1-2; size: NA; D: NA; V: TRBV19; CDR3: CASSVPRGVGYGYTF; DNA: TGTGCCAGTAGCGTACCCCGGGGAGTTGGCTATGGCTACACCTTC
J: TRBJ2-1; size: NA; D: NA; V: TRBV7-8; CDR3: CASSPQNYNEQFF; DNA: TGTGCCAGCAGCCCGCAGAACTACAATGAGCAGTTCTTC
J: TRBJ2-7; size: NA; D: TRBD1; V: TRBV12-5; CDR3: CASGLGTGGSDEQYF; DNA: TGTGCTAGTGGTTTAGGGACAGGGGGCTCCGACGAGCAGTACTTC
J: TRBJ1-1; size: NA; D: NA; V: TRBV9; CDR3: CASSVEGWTEAFF; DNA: TGTGCCAGCAGCGTAGAAGGGTGGACTGAAGCTTTCTTT
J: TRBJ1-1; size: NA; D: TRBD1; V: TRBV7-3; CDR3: CASSFGQGTEAFF; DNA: TGTGCCAGCAGCTTCGGACAGGGGACAGAAGCTTTCTTT
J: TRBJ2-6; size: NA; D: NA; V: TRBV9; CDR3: CASSPHRWIGNVLTF; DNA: TGTGCCAGCAGCCCTCACAGGTGGATCGGCAACGTCCTGACTTTC
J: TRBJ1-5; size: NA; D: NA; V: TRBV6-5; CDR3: CASSQGRKNQPQHF; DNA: TGTGCCAGCAGTCAAGGACGGAAGAATCAGCCCCAGCATTTT
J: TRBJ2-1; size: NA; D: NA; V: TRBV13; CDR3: CASSFSSQGLFF; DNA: TGTGCCAGCAGCTTTTCTTCGCAGGGGTTATTCTTC
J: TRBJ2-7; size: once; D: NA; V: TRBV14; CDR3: CASSGRVTYEQYF; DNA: TGTGCCAGCAGCGGGCGGGTAACCTACGAGCAGTACTTC
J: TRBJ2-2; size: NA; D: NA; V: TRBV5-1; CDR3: CASSLDPGSNGELFF; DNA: TGCGCCAGCAGCTTGGATCCGGGGAGCAACGGGGAGCTGTTTTTT
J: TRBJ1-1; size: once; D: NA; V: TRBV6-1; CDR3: CASSESGGTEAFF; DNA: TGTGCCAGCAGTGAATCTGGAGGAACTGAAGCTTTCTTT
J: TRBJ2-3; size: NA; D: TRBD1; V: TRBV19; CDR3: CASSPRGLGNTQYF; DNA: TGTGCCAGTAGCCCCAGGGGGCTGGGAAATACGCAGTATTTT
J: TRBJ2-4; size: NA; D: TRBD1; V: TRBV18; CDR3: CASSPTIGTVLRSQKNIQYF; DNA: TGTGCCAGCTCACCAACTATCGGGACAGTCTTGAGATCCCAGAAAAACATTCAGTACTTC
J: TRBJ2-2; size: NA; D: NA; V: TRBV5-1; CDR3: CASSLLSPPGELFF; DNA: TGCGCCAGCAGCTTGTTATCTCCACCCGGGGAGCTGTTTTTT
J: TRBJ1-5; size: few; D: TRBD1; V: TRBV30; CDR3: CAWSSSTGGNQPQHF; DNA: TGTGCCTGGAGTTCATCGACAGGGGGCAATCAGCCCCAGCATTTT
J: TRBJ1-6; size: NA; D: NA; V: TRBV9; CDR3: CASSLFPTGENSPLHF; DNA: TGTGCCAGCAGCCTCTTCCCGACAGGCGAGAATTCACCCCTCCACTTT
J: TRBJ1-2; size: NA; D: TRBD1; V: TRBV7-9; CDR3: CASSLRTGGFDYGYTF; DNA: TGTGCCAGCAGCCTCCGGACAGGGGGCTTCGACTATGGCTACACCTTC
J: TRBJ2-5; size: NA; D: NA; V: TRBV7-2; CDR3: CASSLRDWGETQYF; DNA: TGTGCCAGCAGCTTAAGGGACTGGGGGGAGACCCAGTACTTC
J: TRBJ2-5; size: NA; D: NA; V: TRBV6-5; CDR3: CASTSWGQETQYF; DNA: TGTGCCAGCACCTCCTGGGGGCAAGAGACCCAGTACTTC
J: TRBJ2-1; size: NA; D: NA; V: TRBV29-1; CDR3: CSVEGSRSNEQFF; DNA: TGCAGCGTTGAAGGGTCGAGGTCAAATGAGCAGTTCTTC
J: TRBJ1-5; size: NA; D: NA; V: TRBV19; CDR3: CASRSLPTGINQPQHF; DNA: TGTGCCAGTAGATCACTACCTACGGGGATTAATCAGCCCCAGCATTTT
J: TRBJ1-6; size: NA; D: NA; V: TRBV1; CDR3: CTSSKEGLGVTRHNSPLHF; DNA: TGCACCAGCAGCAAGGAGGGGTTGGGGGTAACACGGCATAATTCACCCCTCCACTTT
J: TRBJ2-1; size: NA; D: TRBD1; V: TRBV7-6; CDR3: CASSSRGRGSYNEQFF; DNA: TGTGCCAGCAGCTCACGGGGCAGGGGGAGCTACAATGAGCAGTTCTTC